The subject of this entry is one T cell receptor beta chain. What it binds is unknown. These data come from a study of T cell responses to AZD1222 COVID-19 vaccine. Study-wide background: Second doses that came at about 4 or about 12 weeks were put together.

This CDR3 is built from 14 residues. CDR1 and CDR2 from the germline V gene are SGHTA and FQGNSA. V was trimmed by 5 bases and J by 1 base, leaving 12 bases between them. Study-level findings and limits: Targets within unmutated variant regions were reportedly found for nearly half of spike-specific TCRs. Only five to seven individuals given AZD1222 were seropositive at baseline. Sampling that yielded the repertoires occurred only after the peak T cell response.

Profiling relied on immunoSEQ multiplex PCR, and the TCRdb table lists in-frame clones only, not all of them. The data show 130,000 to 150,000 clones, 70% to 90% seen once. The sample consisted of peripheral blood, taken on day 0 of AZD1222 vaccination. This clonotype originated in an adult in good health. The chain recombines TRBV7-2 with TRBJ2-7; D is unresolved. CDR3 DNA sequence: TGTGCCAGCAGCCTTATGCCAGATTCCTACGAGCAGTACTTC. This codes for CASSLMPDSYEQYF.